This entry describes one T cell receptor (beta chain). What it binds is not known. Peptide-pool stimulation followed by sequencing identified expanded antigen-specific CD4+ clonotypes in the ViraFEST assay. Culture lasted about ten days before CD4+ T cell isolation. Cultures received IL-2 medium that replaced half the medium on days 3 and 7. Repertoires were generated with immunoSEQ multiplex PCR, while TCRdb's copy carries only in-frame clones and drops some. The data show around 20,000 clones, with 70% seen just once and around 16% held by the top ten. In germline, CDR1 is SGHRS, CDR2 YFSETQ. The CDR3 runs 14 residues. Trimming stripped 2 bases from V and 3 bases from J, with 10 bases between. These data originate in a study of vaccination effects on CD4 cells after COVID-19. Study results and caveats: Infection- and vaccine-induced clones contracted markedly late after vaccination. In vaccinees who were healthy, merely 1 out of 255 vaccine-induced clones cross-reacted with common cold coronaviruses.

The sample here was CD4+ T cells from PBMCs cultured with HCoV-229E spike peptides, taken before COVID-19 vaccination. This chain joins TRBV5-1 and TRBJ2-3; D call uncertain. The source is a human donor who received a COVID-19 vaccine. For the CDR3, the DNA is TGCGCCAGCAGCTTCTTGACCGATACAGATACGCAGTATTTT. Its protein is CASSFLTDTDTQYF.